The 9 T cell receptor beta chains below all came from one sample that was sequenced in a study of cytomegalovirus exposure and HLA in healthy donors. Using immunoSEQ multiplex PCR, the repertoire was profiled, and TCRdb retains in-frame clones only, with some absent. The sample lists 45,000 or so clones, 93% occurring once. Sequencing was carried out using PBMCs. Receptors were obtained from a woman under 30 in good health and CMV-seronegative.

The chain employs TRBV27 and TRBJ1-1; TRBD1 aligns across 9 bases. V shed 5 bases and J 3 bases; nucleotides not matched to a gene: 10. The CDR3 runs 16 residues. Looked up from germline, CDR1 is MNHEY and CDR2 is SMNVEV (reference sequence). This chain's CDR3 is CASSPDRGWADTEAFF. As DNA, the CDR3 is TGTGCCAGCAGTCCGGACAGGGGTTGGGCCGACACTGAAGCTTTCTTT.

The chain carries TRBV27 and TRBJ2-3; 7 nucleotides agree with TRBD1. This CDR3 contains 15 residues. CDR1 MNHEY and CDR2 SMNVEV come from the germline V gene (reference sequence). The junction had 9 bases not matched to a gene; V was cut back by 5 bases and J by 4 bases. The CDR3 reads CASSRWDSESDTQYF. The CDR3, as DNA: TGTGCCAGCAGTCGTTGGGACAGCGAGTCAGATACGCAGTATTTT.

This chain uses TRBV5-5 with TRBJ2-7; D unclear. The CDR3 sequence is 13 residues long. Germline V lookup: CDR1 SGHKS, CDR2 YYEKEE (reference sequence). V lost 0 bases, J lost 3 bases, and 7 bases lay in between. This chain's CDR3 is CASSLGLYYEQYF. CDR3 nucleotide sequence: TGTGCCAGCAGCTTGGGACTTTACTACGAGCAGTACTTC.

This chain joins TRBV5-1 and TRBJ2-2; 14 bases line up with TRBD2. CDR1 is SGHRS and CDR2 is YFSETQ in the germline V gene. With V trimmed by 3 bases and J by 6 bases, 1 base remained unmatched. This CDR3 contains 15 residues. This CDR3 is CASSSGLAGAGELFF. The CDR3 nucleotides are TGCGCCAGCAGCTCGGGACTAGCGGGAGCCGGGGAGCTGTTTTTT.

This clone was detected once. The chain has TRBV19 and TRBJ1-4, with D hard to call. The CDR3 has 16 residues. Germline V gene lookup returns CDR1 LNHDA and CDR2 SQIVND (reference sequence). The V gene lost 2 bases and the J gene lost 0 bases, with 10 bases spanning the gap. CDR3 DNA sequence: TGTGCCAGTAGTATATCAGGCATCGCAACTAATGAAAAACTGTTTTTT. Translated: CASSISGIATNEKLFF. The full variable domain, with the rest looked up from reference TRBV19 and TRBJ1-4, is DGGITQSPKYLFRKEGQNVTLSCEQNLNHDAMYWYRQDPGQGLRLIYYSQIVNDFQKGDIAEGYSVSREKKESFPLTVTSAQKNPTAFYLCASSISGIATNEKLFFGSGTQLSVL.

The V and J genes are TRBV9 and TRBJ2-1, with TRBD2 matching 8 bases. Germline CDR1 and CDR2: SGDLS and YYNGEE. V lost 7 bases and J lost 4; bases outside the gene matches: 10. CDR3 length: 15 residues. The CDR3 nucleotides read TGTGCCAGCCAAGGCGGAACTAGCGGATACAATGAGCAGTTCTTC. Amino acids: CASQGGTSGYNEQFF.

The rearrangement links TRBV11-2 to TRBJ2-7; 10 nucleotides match TRBD1. This CDR3 contains 15 residues. The germline V gene encodes CDR1 SGHAT and CDR2 FQNNGV. V lost 5 bases and J lost 3; bases outside the gene matches: 7. The CDR3 loop is CASSPRDRGFYEQYF. As DNA, the CDR3 is TGTGCCAGCAGCCCACGGGACAGGGGATTCTACGAGCAGTACTTC.

J is TRBJ1-2 and V is TRBV5-4; TRBD1 might be the D (6 bases). This CDR3 contains 14 residues. Germline V gene lookup returns CDR1 SGHNT and CDR2 YYREEE (reference sequence). Trimming removed 0 bases from V and 6 bases from J, with 12 bases in between. In DNA form, the CDR3 reads TGTGCCAGCAGCTTGGTAGGCCAGGGGAATGGCTACACCTTC. It translates to CASSLVGQGNGYTF.

The chain is built from TRBV9 and TRBJ1-4; D remains ambiguous. This CDR3 is 15 amino acids long. V was trimmed by 4 bases and J by 8 bases, leaving 18 bases between them. CDR1 and CDR2 (germline): SGDLS, YYNGEE. The DNA for the CDR3 is TGTGCCAGCAGCCCCCACGAGGGAATCGAGGAAAAACTGTTTTTT. It translates to CASSPHEGIEEKLFF.